This entry lists 18 T cell receptor beta chains sequenced from one sample in a study of T cell responses to AZD1222 COVID-19 vaccine. Sequencing was performed with immunoSEQ multiplex PCR; in TCRdb, only in-frame clones are kept and a portion is missing. The table shows approximately 89,000 clones, with around nine tenths occurring only once. The specimen comprised peripheral blood, sampled on day 0 of MenACWY control vaccination. These TCRs come from an adult in good health.

The chain has TRBV19 and TRBJ2-1; perhaps D is TRBD1 or TRBD2 (7 bases each). The germline CDR1 and CDR2 sequences are LNHDA and SQIVND (reference sequence). CDR3 length: 13 amino acids. Trimming stripped 5 bases from V and 9 bases from J, with 14 bases between. The CDR3 sequence is CASSVGRGGEQFF. In DNA, the CDR3 is TGTGCCAGTAGTGTGGGCAGGGGGGGTGAGCAGTTCTTC.

The chain combines TRBV30 with TRBJ2-5; TRBD2 might be the D (5 bases). Germline lookup yields CDR1 GTSNPN and CDR2 SVGIG (reference sequence). Trimming removed 0 bases at V and 7 bases at J, with 15 bases between. The CDR3 contains 14 residues. CDR3: CAWSVTGSTGTQYF. CDR3 in DNA: TGTGCCTGGAGTGTGACGGGGAGCACGGGGACCCAGTACTTC.

The V call is TRBV5-6, the J call TRBJ1-5; D is unresolved. CDR3 size: 12 residues. CDR1 is SGHDT and CDR2 is YYEEEE in the germline V gene. Trimming pared 1 base from V and 4 bases from J, leaving 3 bases between. The CDR3 DNA reads TGTGCCAGCAGCTTGAGTAATCAGCCCCAGCATTTT. Amino acids: CASSLSNQPQHF.

The J gene is TRBJ2-7, the V gene TRBV6-5; no firm D call. This CDR3 spans 11 amino acids. CDR1 and CDR2 from the germline V gene are MNHEY and SVGAGI. V was shortened by 4 bases and J by 3 bases, with 4 bases between the two germline ends. CDR3 amino acids: CASSSLYEQYF. CDR3 sequence (DNA): TGTGCCAGCAGTTCTCTCTACGAGCAGTACTTC.

In this sample, this clone turned up once. The chain carries TRBV12-3 or TRBV12-4 and TRBJ1-1; TRBD1 aligns across 8 bases. The J segment lost 8 bases and the V segment lost 3 bases, leaving 5 bases of the junction unmatched. The CDR3 totals 13 residues. The DNA of the CDR3 is TGTGCCAGCAGTTTCCGGACAGGGATCGAAGCTTTCTTT. Its protein is CASSFRTGIEAFF.

CDR3 in amino acids: CAWSVQGAAYGYTF. The CDR3 nucleotides are TGTGCCTGGAGTGTTCAAGGGGCCGCTTATGGCTACACCTTC. The V call is TRBV30, the J call TRBJ1-2; TRBD1 is a possible D gene (5 bases). The germline V gene encodes CDR1 GTSNPN and CDR2 SVGIG (reference sequence). The V end was cut by 0 bases, the J end by 5 bases, with 13 bases between. The CDR3 spans 14 residues.

The chain recombines TRBV30 with TRBJ2-2; D is possibly TRBD2 (6 bases). CDR1 is GTSNPN and CDR2 is SVGIG in the germline V gene (reference sequence). V gave up 1 base and J gave up 6 bases, with 18 bases separating them. The CDR3 is 16 residues long. CDR3 sequence: CAWSGRGALLAGELFF. The CDR3 coding sequence is TGTGCCTGGAGTGGACGCGGGGCTCTCTTGGCCGGGGAGCTGTTTTTT.

The chain carries TRBV7-9 and TRBJ1-2; D gene unclear. The CDR3 has 16 residues. CDR1 and CDR2 from the germline V gene are SEHNR and FQNEAQ (reference sequence). The V end lost 5 bases, the J end lost 8 bases, and 24 bases lay between the germline ends. CDR3 nucleotide sequence: TGTGCCAGCAGCCACGCGTCCCCGAACGTGGCGGGAGGCTACACCTTC. Residues: CASSHASPNVAGGYTF.

The chain combines TRBV3-1 (or the pseudogene TRBV3-2) with TRBJ1-4; D unclear. Trimming left V 0 bases short and J 8 bases short, with 7 bases between. CDR1 and CDR2 (germline): LGHDT, YNNKEL (reference sequence). CDR3 length: 13 amino acids. The CDR3 reads CASSQDGEEKLFF. The CDR3 bases are TGTGCCAGCAGCCAAGACGGGGAGGAAAAACTGTTTTTT.

This clone was observed once. This chain connects TRBV14 to TRBJ1-2; 8 nucleotides agree with TRBD1. Trimming removed 4 bases from V and 12 bases from J; junction bases left unmatched: 7. The CDR3 runs 12 residues. CDR1 and CDR2 (germline): SGHDN, FVKESK. CDR3 protein: CASSPDRARHTF. The CDR3 coding sequence is TGTGCCAGCAGCCCGGACAGGGCGCGTCACACCTTC.

This chain connects TRBV5-4 to TRBJ2-7; a possible D gene is TRBD2 (6 bases). V lost 4 bases to trimming and J lost 6 bases, with 11 bases between them. There are 12 residues in the CDR3. Germline loops: CDR1 SGHNT, CDR2 YYREEE (reference sequence). The CDR3 bases are TGTGCCAGCAGCCGGAGGGGCCTCGAGCAGTACTTC. Its protein product is CASSRRGLEQYF.

Only a few counts were recorded for this clone. This sequence joins TRBV6-5 and TRBJ1-2; D is unclear. Germline CDR1 reads MNHEY; CDR2 reads SVGAGI. The CDR3 length is 15 residues. V lost 0 bases and J 7 bases, leaving 15 bases between the germline ends. The CDR3 here is CASSYSIGPNIGYTF. CDR3 in DNA: TGTGCCAGCAGTTACTCCATAGGGCCCAATATTGGCTACACCTTC.

By share of the sample, this clone is medium-sized. The rearrangement uses TRBV2 and TRBJ1-6; TRBD1 matches at 9 bases. V lost 5 bases, J lost 9 bases, and 8 bases stayed unmatched. Germline V CDR1 and CDR2: SNHLY, FYNNEI. The CDR3 totals 15 residues. The CDR3 DNA sequence: TGTGCCAGCAGTATCGGACAGGGGTTCGGTTCACCCCTCCACTTT. It translates to CASSIGQGFGSPLHF.

Of note for this clone: A read error may produce the germline difference seen at one junction end. J is TRBJ1-2 and V is TRBV6-5; 9 bases are shared with TRBD1. CDR1 is MNHEY, CDR2 SVGAGI, per germline. The CDR3 runs to 13 residues. CDR3 nucleotide sequence: TGTGCCAGCAGAGGGGACAGGGTGACTTCCGATCGCTTC. This gives the protein CASRGDRVTSDRF.

The V call is TRBV15, the J call TRBJ2-3, with TRBD1 as a possible D gene (6 bases). This CDR3 is built from 15 residues. V lost 0 bases to trimming and J lost 6 bases, with 13 bases between them. Per germline, CDR1 LNHNV and CDR2 YYDKDF (reference sequence). This CDR3 is CATSRDRGLPDTQYF. CDR3 nucleotide sequence: TGTGCCACCAGCAGAGACAGGGGCCTCCCCGATACGCAGTATTTT.

The CDR3 reads CATNSGTGGTEAFF. The CDR3 DNA follows: TGCGCGACGAACTCAGGGACAGGGGGCACTGAAGCTTTCTTT. This chain links TRBV5-1 with TRBJ1-1, with 11 bases identical to TRBD1. Germline V gene lookup returns CDR1 SGHRS and CDR2 YFSETQ. This CDR3 contains 14 residues. Full variable domain (rest looked up from reference TRBV5-1 and TRBJ1-1): KAGVTQTPRYLIKTRGQQVTLSCSPISGHRSVSWYQQTPGQGLQFLFEYFSETQRNKGNFPGRFSGRQFSNSRSEMNVSTLELGDSALYLCATNSGTGGTEAFFGQGTRLTVV.

The CDR3 bases are TGCAGTGCAGGGGGCGCGTATGGCTACACCTTC. It is translated as CSAGGAYGYTF. This chain links TRBV20-1 with TRBJ1-2; 7 positions match TRBD1. With 6 bases clipped from V and 5 bases from J, the junction kept 3 bases outside the gene matches. Germline values: CDR1 DFQATT, CDR2 SNEGSKA (reference sequence). The CDR3 contains 11 residues.

The chain is built from TRBV5-1 and TRBJ2-2, with 7 bases that match TRBD1. The ends lost 4 bases at V and 7 bases at J; junction bases unmatched: 7. Germline V gene lookup returns CDR1 SGHRS and CDR2 YFSETQ. This CDR3 is 14 amino acids long. The CDR3 here is CASSGRGLDGELFF. The CDR3 DNA is TGCGCCAGCAGCGGAAGGGGGCTGGACGGGGAGCTGTTTTTT.